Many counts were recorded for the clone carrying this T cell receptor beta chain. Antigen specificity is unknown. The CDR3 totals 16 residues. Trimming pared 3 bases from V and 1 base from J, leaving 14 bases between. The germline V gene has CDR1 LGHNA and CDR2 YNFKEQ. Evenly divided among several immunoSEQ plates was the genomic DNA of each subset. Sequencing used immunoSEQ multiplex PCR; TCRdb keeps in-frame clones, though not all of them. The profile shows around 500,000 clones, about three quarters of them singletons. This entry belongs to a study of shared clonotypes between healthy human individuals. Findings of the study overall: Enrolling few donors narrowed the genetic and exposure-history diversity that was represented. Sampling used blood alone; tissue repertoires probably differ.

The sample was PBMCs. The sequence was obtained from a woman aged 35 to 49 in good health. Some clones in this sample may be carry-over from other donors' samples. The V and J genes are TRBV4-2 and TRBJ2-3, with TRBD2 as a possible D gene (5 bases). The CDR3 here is CASSQDSPSGTDTQYF. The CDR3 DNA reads TGTGCCAGCAGCCAGGACTCCCCTTCGGGCACAGATACGCAGTATTTT.